The TCR beta chain described here comes from a study of shared clonotypes between healthy human individuals. Every immunoSEQ plate was one replicate of a subset's evenly spread DNA. This table comes from immunoSEQ multiplex PCR, and its TCRdb copy is limited to in-frame clones, with some not included. The sample gives some 790,000 clones, 55% to 75% of which show up once; around 1.7% is in the top ten. The CDR3 covers 13 residues. Germline V gene lookup returns CDR1 MGHRA and CDR2 YSYEKL. Everyone who donated was a Caucasian adult who lived in Nashville, Tennessee. This chain links TRBV4-1 with TRBJ2-5; a possible D gene is TRBD2 (5 bases). The J call may be mistaken, given a closer DNA end match to TRBJ2-7. Sequenced sample: memory CD4+ T cells sorted from blood. Indicated subset: CD45RA-negative fraction. The origin of this receptor is a woman aged 25 to 39 in good health. DNA of the CDR3: TGCGCCAGCAGCCATGTCGGGGCCTACGAGCAGTACTTC. It yields the protein CASSHVGAYEQYF.